The TCR beta chain described here comes from a study of Ad26.COV2.S vaccination and SARS-CoV-2 variants. Deletions cut 7 bases from V and 7 bases from J, with 8 bases between. The CDR3 length is 10 residues. Specified treatment: 15 to 20 received Ad26.COV2.S at low or high dose, single or two shots; roughly five received placebo; per-sample allocation not given. It was on day 63 after the first vaccine or placebo injection that samples were taken. A Boston donor was an adult aged 18-55 years. An Ad26 vector that expressed Wuhan-strain SARS-CoV-2 spike constituted the vaccine. TCRdb's table, derived via immunoSEQ multiplex PCR, lists solely in-frame clones and lacks some. This sample yields 350,000 to 500,000 clones, of which 89% are seen a single time; 2% to 3% belongs to the top ten.

This sequence joins TRBV12-3 or TRBV12-4 and TRBJ2-7; D is ambiguous. Sequenced here: peripheral blood, sampled in a trial of Ad26.COV2.S vaccine versus placebo. The sequence was collected from a person aged 18-65 years who received the Ad26.COV2.S COVID-19 vaccine or a placebo. For the CDR3, the DNA is TGTGCCAGCACCCGTTCTGAGCAGTACGTC. Translating it yields CASTRSEQYV.